This passage covers 9 T cell receptor beta chains from one sample sequenced in a study of blood T cells in healthy people across ages. The authors ran a second PCR of 7 to 11 cycles using a sample-barcoded 5' primer and a J-beta primer mix. TCRdb reprocessed the 5' RACE reads with MiXCR, giving one entry per CDR3 protein. This table holds roughly 2 million distinct CDR3 sequences, around 50% found once. The sample taken for sequencing was blood. These receptors originate from a woman aged 40 to 50 in good health.

For this clonotype: The junction and the germline gene differ at one end; a read error may be behind it. The chain employs TRBV12-3 or TRBV12-4 and TRBJ2-4, with D possibly being TRBD1 (6 bases). This CDR3 is 11 amino acids long. CDR3 sequence reads: CASRLGQLQYF. The CDR3 nucleotides are TGTGCCAGCAGATTAGGACAGTTGCAGTACTTC.

J is TRBJ1-4 and V is TRBV18; tentatively, D is TRBD1 (6 bases). Germline V lookup: CDR1 KGHSH, CDR2 LQKENI. The V end was cut by 6 bases, the J end by 4 bases, with 12 bases between. The CDR3 totals 14 residues. Written as DNA, the CDR3 is TGTGCCAGCTCCCGTCAGGGGCATAATGAAAAACTGTTTTTT. Amino acids: CASSRQGHNEKLFF. Supplemented by reference TRBV18 and TRBJ1-4, the full variable domain reads NAGVMQNPRHLVRRRGQEARLRCSPMKGHSHVYWYRQLPEEGLKFMVYLQKENIIDESGMPKERFSAEFPKEGPSILRIQQVVRGDSAAYFCASSRQGHNEKLFFGSGTQLSVL.

The rearrangement uses TRBV4-3 and TRBJ1-5, with D hard to call. Germline CDR1 and CDR2: LGHNA and YSLEER. V was shortened by 0 bases and J by 1 base, with 10 bases between the two germline ends. CDR3 size: 16 residues. Written as DNA, the CDR3 is TGCGCCAGCAGCCAAGATAGGTGGCAGAGCAATCAGCCCCAGCATTTT. As protein: CASSQDRWQSNQPQHF.

This clonotype was observed a few times. The V and J genes are TRBV20-1 and TRBJ2-7, with 7 bases fitting TRBD1. The CDR3 consists of 13 residues. J was trimmed by 3 bases and V by 1 base; bases with no gene match: 3. CDR1 is DFQATT and CDR2 is SNEGSKA in the germline V gene (reference sequence). The CDR3 sequence: CSARGGGRYEQYF. The CDR3 region has the DNA TGCAGTGCTAGAGGAGGGGGCCGCTACGAGCAGTACTTC.

The sample holds a few counts of this clonotype. This rearrangement joins TRBV7-2 to TRBJ1-2; 9 bases are shared with TRBD1. The germline gives CDR1 SGHTA, CDR2 FQGNSA. CDR3 size: 14 residues. The V segment lost 5 bases and the J segment 3 bases; nucleotides outside the gene matches: 4. CDR3 region: CASSQTGGHYGYTF. The CDR3 nucleotides are TGTGCCAGCAGCCAAACAGGGGGCCACTATGGCTACACCTTC.

V is TRBV24-1 and J is TRBJ1-2; D is ambiguous. This CDR3 spans 14 amino acids. Germline V lookup: CDR1 KGHDR, CDR2 SFDVKD. The V end lost 0 bases, the J end lost 7 bases, and 11 bases lay between the germline ends. CDR3 protein: CATSDLSSEAGYTF. The DNA of the CDR3 is TGTGCCACCAGTGATTTGTCATCGGAGGCTGGCTACACCTTC.

This clonotype was observed a few times. J is TRBJ2-7 and V is TRBV7-9; the D is unclear. Looked up from germline, CDR1 is SEHNR and CDR2 is FQNEAQ (reference sequence). V lost 2 bases and J 1 base, leaving 12 bases between the germline ends. The CDR3 extends over 15 amino acids. The chain's CDR3 is CASSLPTQRSYEQYF. The CDR3 DNA reads TGTGCCAGCAGCTTACCCACCCAAAGGTCCTACGAGCAGTACTTC.

This rearrangement joins TRBV27 to TRBJ2-7; TRBD1 matches 8 bases. CDR1 is MNHEY, CDR2 SMNVEV, per germline (reference sequence). V shed 8 bases, J shed 3 bases, and the junction held 6 bases outside the gene matches. The CDR3 sequence is 13 residues long. Written as DNA, the CDR3 is TGTGCCAGCGGGCCGACAGGGGACTACGAGCAGTACTTC. Translating it yields CASGPTGDYEQYF.

This chain connects TRBV5-1 to TRBJ2-5; 12 bases match TRBD2. V dropped 4 bases and J dropped 11; count of bases not matched to a gene: 12. The germline V gene has CDR1 SGHRS and CDR2 YFSETQ. The CDR3 length is 15 residues. CDR3 residues: CASSPGLAGWNEQYF. The CDR3 DNA reads as TGCGCCAGCAGCCCCGGACTAGCGGGATGGAATGAGCAGTACTTC.